Presented here are 19 T cell receptor beta chains from one specimen sequenced in a study of blood T cell repertoires in COVID-19. Assay used: immunoSEQ multiplex PCR; TCRdb lists only in-frame clones, some missing. The sample has 450,000 to 500,000 clones, around 90% seen once. The sequencing sample was made of PBMCs or T cells enriched from blood (not recorded which). Source of these receptors: a woman under 30 who had recovered from COVID-19.

The J gene is TRBJ1-5, the V gene TRBV28, with D maybe TRBD1 (6 bases). The CDR3 extends over 15 amino acids. Germline V gene lookup returns CDR1 MDHEN and CDR2 SYDVKM. V was pared by 3 bases and J by 4 bases, with 13 bases between. The CDR3 DNA is TGTGCCAGCAGTTTGGGGGGGCGCGGAAATCAGCCCCAGCATTTT. Amino acids: CASSLGGRGNQPQHF.

The J gene is TRBJ1-1, the V gene TRBV6-5; D perhaps matches TRBD1 (5 bases). Looked up from germline, CDR1 is MNHEY and CDR2 is SVGAGI. Between the trimmed V and J ends, which lost 10 bases and 1 base, there was a span of 13 bases. This CDR3 has 13 amino acids. CDR3 residues: CAIRRGGNTEAFF. CDR3 DNA sequence: TGTGCCATCCGGCGGGGGGGGAACACTGAAGCTTTCTTT.

As DNA, the CDR3 is TGTGCCAGCAGAACCATTCCACGGGACAGCCCCAACACCGGGGAGCTGTTTTTT. Translation gives CASRTIPRDSPNTGELFF. This chain uses TRBV27 with TRBJ2-2, with 7 positions matching TRBD1. The CDR3 spans 18 residues. The germline gives CDR1 MNHEY, CDR2 SMNVEV (reference sequence). V trimming: 6 bases; J trimming: 2 bases; junction bases outside the gene matches: 15.

The rearrangement uses TRBV5-6 and TRBJ1-5; 7 bases match TRBD1. The CDR3 has 14 amino acids. V lost 4 bases and J lost 2; bases outside the gene matches: 3. CDR1 is SGHDT, CDR2 YYEEEE, per germline. For the CDR3, the DNA is TGTGCCAGCAGCGCAACAGGGGGCAATCAGCCCCAGCATTTT. Encoded protein: CASSATGGNQPQHF. Full variable domain (missing parts from reference TRBV5-6 and TRBJ1-5): DAGVTQSPTHLIKTRGQQVTLRCSPKSGHDTVSWYQQALGQGPQFIFQYYEEEERQRGNFPDRFSGHQFPNYSSELNVNALLLGDSALYLCASSATGGNQPQHFGDGTRLSIL.

V usage is TRBV29-1 and J usage is TRBJ1-1, with TRBD1 matching over 7 bases. J gave up 4 bases and V 3 bases, and 5 bases lay outside the gene matches. This CDR3 region has 13 residues. CDR1 and CDR2 from the germline V gene are SQVTM and ANQGSEA. The CDR3 DNA is TGCAGCGTTGAGGGACAGATGCTCACTGAAGCTTTCTTT. Its translation is CSVEGQMLTEAFF.

This clone was picked up a small number of times. The J gene is TRBJ2-5, the V gene TRBV5-6; 8 nucleotides agree with TRBD2. This CDR3 is built from 15 residues. Germline lookup yields CDR1 SGHDT and CDR2 YYEEEE. Trimming at V came to 6 bases and at J to 3 bases, leaving 10 bases not matched to a gene. This chain's CDR3 is CASTFPPGGEETQYF. The CDR3 DNA is TGTGCCAGCACCTTCCCGCCGGGGGGGGAAGAGACCCAGTACTTC.

The genes are TRBV27 and TRBJ1-2, with D possibly being TRBD1 (5 bases). This CDR3 has 15 amino acids. With 3 bases removed from V and 3 bases from J, the gap between germline ends came to 14 bases. Germline V gene sequence: CDR1 MNHEY, CDR2 SMNVEV (reference sequence). The CDR3 DNA follows: TGTGCCAGCAGTTTCCGCGAGGGACTGCACTATGGCTACACCTTC. This sequence encodes CASSFREGLHYGYTF.

V is TRBV5-5 and J is TRBJ1-1; D call uncertain. Germline loops: CDR1 SGHKS, CDR2 YYEKEE (reference sequence). The V end lost 4 bases, the J end lost 1 base, and 14 bases lay between the germline ends. The CDR3 totals 15 residues. In DNA form, the CDR3 reads TGTGCCAGCAGCCTATTACTAATGGGGAACACTGAAGCTTTCTTT. Translation gives CASSLLLMGNTEAFF. Based on the CDR3 plus reference TRBV5-5 and TRBJ1-1, the full variable domain is DAGVTQSPTHLIKTRGQQVTLRCSPISGHKSVSWYQQVLGQGPQFIFQYYEKEERGRGNFPDRFSARQFPNYSSELNVNALLLGDSALYLCASSLLLMGNTEAFFGQGTRLTVV.

V usage is TRBV2 and J usage is TRBJ2-7; a possible D gene is TRBD2 (6 bases). Trimming cost V 6 bases and J 5 bases, with 23 bases left between them. The CDR3 is 16 amino acids. Germline loops: CDR1 SNHLY, CDR2 FYNNEI. The CDR3 sequence is CASSGRRVGGADEQYF. Written as DNA, the CDR3 is TGTGCCAGCAGCGGGCGGAGGGTCGGGGGAGCCGACGAGCAGTACTTC. The entire variable domain, with the rest obtained from reference TRBV2 and TRBJ2-7, is as follows: EPEVTQTPSHQVTQMGQEVILRCVPISNHLYFYWYRQILGQKVEFLVSFYNNEISEKSEIFDDQFSVERPDGSNFTLKIRSTKLEDSAMYFCASSGRRVGGADEQYFGPGTRLTVT.

CDR3 nucleotide sequence: TGTGCCAGCAGCCCTAGCGGGGGGGCGGCCAATGAGCAGTTCTTC. Translation: CASSPSGGAANEQFF. V gene TRBV7-2 combines with J gene TRBJ2-1, with 12 bases that match TRBD2. The CDR3 has 15 residues. V lost 5 bases, J lost 6 bases, and 5 bases stayed unmatched. Germline V gene lookup returns CDR1 SGHTA and CDR2 FQGNSA.

The chain carries TRBV3-1 (or the pseudogene TRBV3-2) and TRBJ2-5, with TRBD2 matching 8 bases. This CDR3 is built from 17 residues. V was pared by 2 bases and J by 1 base, with 9 bases of the junction left unmatched. Germline V gives CDR1 LGHDT, CDR2 YNNKEL (reference sequence). The chain's CDR3 is CASSQPPSGSLQETQYF. The CDR3 DNA reads TGTGCCAGCAGCCAACCCCCTAGCGGGTCACTCCAAGAGACCCAGTACTTC.

CDR3 nucleotide sequence: TGTGCCAGTAGCAAGACACCTCCCATATTAAATCAGCCCCAGCATTTT. Protein product: CASSKTPPILNQPQHF. The chain combines TRBV19 with TRBJ1-5; D gene unclear. The CDR3 totals 16 residues. In germline, CDR1 is LNHDA, CDR2 SQIVND (reference sequence). Deletions cut 6 bases from V and 4 bases from J, with 19 bases between.

The chain couples TRBV7-2 to TRBJ1-1; D remains unclear. The V gene lost 2 bases and the J gene lost 3 bases, with 10 bases spanning the gap. This CDR3 has 14 residues. In germline, CDR1 is SGHTA, CDR2 FQGNSA. The CDR3 spells CASSLPGKYTEAFF. CDR3 in DNA: TGTGCCAGCAGCTTACCGGGGAAATACACTGAAGCTTTCTTT.

The chain is built from TRBV30 and TRBJ2-7; 10 nucleotides agree with TRBD1. This CDR3 contains 15 residues. V shed 5 bases, J shed 5 bases, and the junction held 12 bases outside the gene matches. The germline V gene encodes CDR1 GTSNPN and CDR2 SVGIG (reference sequence). CDR3 DNA: TGTGCCTGGTCGGGACAGGGGCGCGGTAGCGACGAGCAGTACTTC. Its translation is CAWSGQGRGSDEQYF.

This clone was detected once. The chain couples TRBV14 to TRBJ1-2, with D tentatively TRBD1 (5 bases). The ends were cut back, 1 base at V and 4 bases at J, with 13 bases in the middle. The CDR3 covers 15 residues. Per germline, CDR1 SGHDN and CDR2 FVKESK. This CDR3 is CASSQVVGALYGYTF. The DNA for the CDR3 is TGTGCCAGCAGCCAAGTGGTAGGGGCCCTCTATGGCTACACCTTC.

V and J are TRBV5-1 and TRBJ2-7; 8 bases line up with TRBD2. CDR1 and CDR2 (germline): SGHRS, YFSETQ. CDR3 length equals 15 residues. Trimming removed 4 bases from V and 4 bases from J; junction bases left unmatched: 10. In DNA, the CDR3 is TGCGCCAGCAGCAGGGCCGGGGGGGACTCTTACGAGCAGTACTTC. It translates to CASSRAGGDSYEQYF.

Only one count was recorded for this clone. The chain has TRBV4-2 and TRBJ2-7; tentative D call: TRBD2 (7 bases). CDR3 length equals 16 residues. V was trimmed by 4 bases and J by 0 bases, leaving 16 bases between them. Germline loops: CDR1 LGHNA, CDR2 YNFKEQ. The CDR3 is CASSLRGDTSSYEQYF. The CDR3 DNA follows: TGTGCCAGCAGCCTTCGGGGGGACACAAGCTCCTACGAGCAGTACTTC.

V gene TRBV30 combines with J gene TRBJ1-4, with 7 bases identical to TRBD1. V shed 3 bases, J shed 3 bases, and the junction held 4 bases outside the gene matches. Looked up from germline, CDR1 is GTSNPN and CDR2 is SVGIG (reference sequence). The CDR3 covers 14 residues. This chain's CDR3 is CAWSQTGSNEKLFF. The CDR3, as DNA: TGTGCCTGGAGCCAGACAGGGTCTAATGAAAAACTGTTTTTT.

This clone was observed a few times. V gene TRBV2 combines with J gene TRBJ2-3; 11 bases are a match to TRBD2. With 8 bases clipped from V and 3 bases from J, the junction kept 4 bases outside the gene matches. This CDR3 contains 14 residues. CDR1 is SNHLY and CDR2 is FYNNEI in the germline V gene. CDR3 nucleotides: TGTGCCAGCGCACTAGCGGGGGTTACAGATACGCAGTATTTT. Translated: CASALAGVTDTQYF.